A selection of T cell receptor beta chains follows, all from one sample in a study of blood T cell repertoires in COVID-19. The data were produced by immunoSEQ multiplex PCR, yet TCRdb's version contains in-frame clones alone and is incomplete. The table has 44,000 or so clones, nearly 70% seen once. The sequencing input was peripheral blood. The source is an elderly man with acute or convalescent COVID-19. Each CDR3 is given with its conserved first and last residue. Each record gives: D gene, J gene, clone size, V gene, CDR3 DNA, CDR3 protein. D genes are given only for firm matches. Size values are once, few and many counts, or a class for expanded clones, and some rows have none.

TRBD2 TRBJ2-3 . TRBV7-2 TGTGCCAGCAGCTTAACGGGGGGCAGCGGGAGAGGACTCACAGATACGCAGTATTTT CASSLTGGSGRGLTDTQYF
. TRBJ2-3 . TRBV15 TGTGCCACCAGCAGAGATGAAGCGAGCACAGATACGCAGTATTTT CATSRDEASTDTQYF
. TRBJ1-2 few TRBV2 TGTGCCAGCAGGAGGGAGGAATATAACTATGGCTACACCTTC CASRREEYNYGYTF
. TRBJ2-1 . TRBV7-3 TGTGCCAGCAGCTTACAGGGCGATGAGCAGTTCTTC CASSLQGDEQFF
. TRBJ1-4 . TRBV5-1 TGCGCCAGCAGCTCGGGGGCGGGACTAGAGGAAAAACTGTTTTTT CASSSGAGLEEKLFF
. TRBJ2-1 . TRBV6-2/TRBV6-3 TGTGCCAGCAGACCTGACTACCGGGAGCAGTTCTTC CASRPDYREQFF
TRBD1 TRBJ1-5 . TRBV6-5 TGTGCCAGCAGCAGGACAGGGGCGGGTCAGCCCCAGCATTTT CASSRTGAGQPQHF
. TRBJ1-1 . TRBV9 TGTGCCAGCAGCGTAGGGTCGAGGACAGAGAACACTGAAGCTTTCTTT CASSVGSRTENTEAFF
TRBD1 TRBJ2-5 . TRBV6-5 TGTGCCAGCAGTTACTGGGGGACAGGGGTCATAGAGACCCAGTACTTC CASSYWGTGVIETQYF
. TRBJ1-6 . TRBV27 TGTGCCAGCAGTCCCCTCCAAGAGCCCCTCCACTTT CASSPLQEPLHF
TRBD2 TRBJ2-7 few TRBV10-3 TGTGCCATCAGTCCTAGCGGAACCTGGCCCTACGAGCAGTACTTC CAISPSGTWPYEQYF
TRBD2 TRBJ2-1 . TRBV11-3 TGTGCCAGCAGCAGGACTAGCGGGAACCCAGGGGGTGAGCAGTTCTTC CASSRTSGNPGGEQFF
TRBD2 TRBJ2-5 . TRBV9 TGTGCCAGCAGCGTAGCGACTAGCGGGGGGCAAGAGACCCAGTACTTC CASSVATSGGQETQYF
. TRBJ1-3 . TRBV30 TGTGCCTGGTTGCGACGGAATACAGGAGGAAACACCATATATTTT CAWLRRNTGGNTIYF
TRBD1 TRBJ1-1 . TRBV9 TGTGCCAGCAGCGTGGCGACAGGGGGGAACACTGAAGCTTTCTTT CASSVATGGNTEAFF
TRBD2 TRBJ2-6 . TRBV5-1 TGCGCCAGCCGGGGGGGCGGAGCTGGGGCCAACGTCCTGACTTTC CASRGGGAGANVLTF
. TRBJ1-1 . TRBV5-1 TGCGCCAGCAGCTTGGTTGGAGATTTCGGCGTGGGTGAAGCTTTCTTT CASSLVGDFGVGEAFF
TRBD1 TRBJ1-1 . TRBV6-5 TGTGCCAGCAGTCAGGGGGGAATGAACACTGAAGCTTTCTTT CASSQGGMNTEAFF
. TRBJ2-3 . TRBV5-6 TGTGCCAGCAGCTTGCCTCGCACAGATACGCAGTATTTT CASSLPRTDTQYF
. TRBJ2-7 . TRBV24-1 TGTGCCACCAGTGGCAGGTTCAGCTCCTACGAGCAGTACTTC CATSGRFSSYEQYF
TRBD2 TRBJ2-7 . TRBV28 TGTGCCAGCAGTTTACTAGCGGGAGGGAGCTCCTACGAGCAGTACTTC CASSLLAGGSSYEQYF
TRBD1 TRBJ2-1 . TRBV3-1/TRBV3-2 TGTGCCAGCAGCCAAGGCGGGACAGGCTCCTACAATGAGCAGTTCTTC CASSQGGTGSYNEQFF
. TRBJ2-7 . TRBV12-5 TGTGCTAGTGGTCAGGAAACAGCCGAGCAGTACTTC CASGQETAEQYF
. TRBJ1-1 . TRBV4-3 TGCGCCAGCAGCCTGGGGATAGGGGGTCCCCTTGAAGCTTTCTTT CASSLGIGGPLEAFF
. TRBJ2-1 few TRBV7-2 TGTGCCAGCAGCCCCCAGGGCGGGACCAATGAGCAGTTCTTC CASSPQGGTNEQFF
. TRBJ1-3 . TRBV6-5 TGTGCCAGCAGATACGGAGGTGGAGGGTCGGGAAACACCATATATTTT CASRYGGGGSGNTIYF
TRBD2 TRBJ2-7 . TRBV18 TGTGCCAGCTCACCAGGGAGGGAATATGTCGAGCAGTACTTC CASSPGREYVEQYF
TRBD2 TRBJ2-7 . TRBV18 TGTGCCAGCTCACCCCAAGTACAGACTAGCGGCTACGAGCAGTACTTC CASSPQVQTSGYEQYF
. TRBJ1-5 . TRBV7-8 TGTGCCAGCAGCATAGGGAGGCTTCTTCGCAATCAGCCCCAGCATTTT CASSIGRLLRNQPQHF
TRBD1 TRBJ2-1 . TRBV7-9 TGTGCCAGCAGCTTCGGGACAGGGAGTGCTGAGCAGTTCTTC CASSFGTGSAEQFF
TRBD2 TRBJ2-1 . TRBV6-4 TGTGCCAGCAGTGACCCTAGCGGAAGCTCCTACAATGAGCAGTTCTTC CASSDPSGSSYNEQFF
TRBD2 TRBJ2-7 few TRBV28 TGTGCCAGCAGTTCAACAACTAGCGGGGTCTCCTACGAGCAGTACTTC CASSSTTSGVSYEQYF
. TRBJ1-4 . TRBV7-9 TGTGCCAGCAGCCGCCGGGGGGCTGCAACTAATGAAAAACTGTTTTTT CASSRRGAATNEKLFF
TRBD2 TRBJ2-7 . TRBV4-1 TGCGCCAGCAGCCAAGAGACTAGCGGGGACGAGCAGTACTTC CASSQETSGDEQYF
. TRBJ2-1 . TRBV4-2 TGTGCCAGCAGCCAGCCTGAGAATGAGCAGTTCTTC CASSQPENEQFF
TRBD1 TRBJ1-5 . TRBV7-2 TGTGCCAGCAGCTTAGGGGCGACAGGGAGACAGCCCCAGCATTTT CASSLGATGRQPQHF
TRBD1 TRBJ2-2 . TRBV5-1 TGCGCCAGCAGCTTGGTTTCCAGGGGGACCGGGGAGCTGTTTTTT CASSLVSRGTGELFF
TRBD1 TRBJ2-6 . TRBV11-2 TGTGCCAGCAGCTACCTCACAGGGGGGTCTGGGGCCAACGTCCTGACTTTC CASSYLTGGSGANVLTF
TRBD2 TRBJ2-2 . TRBV30 TGTGCCTGGTTAGCGGGGGGGCTTACCGGGGAGCTGTTTTTT CAWLAGGLTGELFF
. TRBJ2-7 . TRBV30 TGTGCCTCCGAGGGGGAGACAAAAGTCGGCTACGAGCAGTACTTC CASEGETKVGYEQYF
. TRBJ2-3 . TRBV19 TGTGCCAGTAGTCTTGGCCGGGGGGCTCGGAGCACAGATACGCAGTATTTT CASSLGRGARSTDTQYF
. TRBJ2-1 . TRBV5-4 TGTGCCAGCAGCTTGACGGGCTCCTACAATGAGCAGTTCTTC CASSLTGSYNEQFF
TRBD1 TRBJ1-1 few TRBV19 TGTGCCAGTAGTGACAGGGGAAACACTGAAGCTTTCTTT CASSDRGNTEAFF
TRBD1 TRBJ2-5 . TRBV5-1 TGCGCCAGCAGCTCCGTAGGGGGCTTTGGGGAGACCCAGTACTTC CASSSVGGFGETQYF